This entry concerns a single T cell receptor (beta chain). There is no known antigen for this receptor. Relative to the germline gene, one junction end is altered; a read error may explain this. The data stem from a study of radiotherapy plus CTLA-4 blockade in lung cancer (dated by TCRdb to the late 2010s). Regarding the research as a whole: Objective responses occurred in about 19% of enrolled patients, and around 29% achieved disease control. What the study reported, not specific to this receptor: Early dynamic changes in blood T cell clones, together with increased serum interferon-beta after radiation, were reported as the strongest predictors of response. TCR clones derived from tumors expanded in peripheral blood after treatment with radiotherapy and ipilimumab.

To prepare the library, the immunoSEQ multiplex PCR assay was applied. In TCRdb, the immuneACCESS table is reduced to in-frame sequences with V and J assigned. These tables do not hold every clone; where another copy was compared, an unresolved V gene accounts for under half, and the others remain unexplained. The sample yields tens of thousands of clones; roughly 85% were counted once. The top ten clonotypes cover approximately 9.3% of the sample. In this study, focal radiation therapy paired with CTLA-4 blockade (ipilimumab) was tested in patients who had chemo-refractory metastatic non-small-cell lung cancer. Reading the germline V gene (reference sequence) gives CDR1 SSHAT and CDR2 FNYEAQ. The CDR3 contains 15 residues, cysteine and phenylalanine counted. The DNA shown is the 45-base CDR3, in frame from base 1.

This sample comprised peripheral blood, obtained from a patient treated with radiotherapy plus ipilimumab. The sequence is built from TRBV7-7 and TRBJ2-5; 7 central bases correspond to TRBD1. This clonotype was obtained from a human donor with non-small cell lung cancer who had a complete response to radiotherapy plus ipilimumab. CDR3 reads: CASSLSGTAQETQYF. At the DNA level, the sequence is TGTGCTAGCAGCTTATCGGGGACAGCACAAGAGACCCAGTACTTC.